This TCR beta chain was sequenced during a study of immune heterogeneity within non-small cell lung tumors. Template input was genomic DNA from bulk tumor (around 600 ng per sample). Several biopsies were spaced far apart within each primary tumor and obtained as surgery took place. Patients underwent curative surgery for non-small cell lung cancer (untreated and newly diagnosed). A multiplex PCR containing 32 V primers and 13 J primers was used to amplify TCR beta CDR3. MiXCR, applied by TCRdb to the multiplex PCR reads, yields one record per CDR3 protein. This sample yields tens of thousands of distinct CDR3 sequences, of which less than 35% are seen a single time; 4.1% belongs to the top ten. Trimming shortened V by 5 bases and J by 2 bases, and 16 bases separated the two germline ends. The CDR3 spans 16 residues. From germline, CDR1 is MDHEN and CDR2 SYDVKM. Within the sample, this clonotype is medium-sized.

Source material: lung tumor tissue. The V call is TRBV28, the J call TRBJ1-5; D remains ambiguous. The TCR was taken from a man aged 35 to 55 with non-small cell lung cancer. The CDR3 here is CASSPWREFGNQPQHF. The CDR3 nucleotides are TGTGCCAGCAGTCCATGGCGGGAGTTCGGCAATCAGCCCCAGCATTTT.